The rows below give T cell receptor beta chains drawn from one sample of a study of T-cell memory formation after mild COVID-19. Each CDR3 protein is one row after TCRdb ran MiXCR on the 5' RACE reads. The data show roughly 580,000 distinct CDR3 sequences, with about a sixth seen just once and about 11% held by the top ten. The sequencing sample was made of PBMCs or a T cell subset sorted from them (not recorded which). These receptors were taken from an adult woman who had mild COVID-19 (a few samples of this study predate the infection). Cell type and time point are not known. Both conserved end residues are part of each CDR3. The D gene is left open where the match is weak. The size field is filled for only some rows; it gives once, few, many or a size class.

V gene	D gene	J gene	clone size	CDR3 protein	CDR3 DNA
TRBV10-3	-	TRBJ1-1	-	CAISESSGFGNTEAFF	TGTGCCATCAGTGAGTCTTCAGGGTTCGGCAACACTGAAGCTTTCTTT
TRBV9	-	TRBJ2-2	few	CASTSWGKGLGTGELFF	TGTGCCAGCACGTCCTGGGGGAAGGGTTTGGGCACCGGGGAGCTGTTTTTT
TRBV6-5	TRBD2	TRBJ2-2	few	CASSYSLADMNTGELFF	TGTGCCAGCAGTTACTCCCTAGCGGACATGAACACCGGGGAGCTGTTTTTT
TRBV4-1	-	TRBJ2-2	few	CASSQVEGLDTGELFF	TGCGCCAGCAGCCAAGTAGAGGGACTCGACACCGGGGAGCTGTTTTTT
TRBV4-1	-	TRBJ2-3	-	CASSQSPTVSTDTQYF	TGCGCCAGCAGCCAATCGCCCACGGTCAGCACAGATACGCAGTATTTT
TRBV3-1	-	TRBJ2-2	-	CASSQVLPNGAGTGELFF	TGTGCCAGCAGCCAAGTCCTGCCGAACGGGGCCGGGACCGGGGAGCTGTTTTTT
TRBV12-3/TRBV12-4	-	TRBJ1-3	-	CASRPLAGNSGNTIYF	TGTGCCAGCAGACCCTTGGCGGGGAACTCTGGAAACACCATATATTTT
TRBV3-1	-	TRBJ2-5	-	CASSRDGEETQYF	TGTGCCAGCAGCAGGGACGGGGAAGAGACCCAGTACTTC
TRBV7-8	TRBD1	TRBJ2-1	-	CASSLPTGTGSYNEQFF	TGTGCCAGCAGCTTACCGACCGGGACAGGGTCCTACAATGAGCAGTTCTTC
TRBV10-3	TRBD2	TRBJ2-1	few	CAISETSGEQFF	TGTGCCATCAGTGAGACTAGCGGGGAGCAGTTCTTC
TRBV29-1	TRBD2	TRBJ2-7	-	CSVQHLTSAEQYF	TGCAGCGTCCAACACCTGACTAGCGCCGAGCAGTACTTC
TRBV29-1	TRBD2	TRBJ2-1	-	CSVGLAGGRDEQFF	TGCAGCGTTGGACTAGCGGGAGGGAGGGATGAGCAGTTCTTC
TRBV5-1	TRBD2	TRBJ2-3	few	CASSLGGLAGAEDTQYF	TGCGCCAGCAGCTTGGGAGGACTAGCGGGAGCTGAAGATACGCAGTATTTT
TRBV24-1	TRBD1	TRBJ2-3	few	CATSDLDRGRTQYF	TGTGCCACCAGTGATCTGGACAGGGGTCGTACGCAGTATTTT
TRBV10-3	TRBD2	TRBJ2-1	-	CAISESWTSAYNEQFF	TGTGCCATCAGTGAGTCGTGGACTAGCGCCTACAATGAGCAGTTCTTC
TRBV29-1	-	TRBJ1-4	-	CSIRTGYNEKLFF	TGCAGCATACGGACGGGCTATAATGAAAAACTGTTTTTT
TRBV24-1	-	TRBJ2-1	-	CATRQGQYNEQFF	TGTGCCACTCGCCAGGGCCAGTACAATGAGCAGTTCTTC
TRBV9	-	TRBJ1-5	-	CASSGSQGQPQHF	TGTGCCAGCAGCGGCTCCCAGGGACAGCCCCAGCATTTT
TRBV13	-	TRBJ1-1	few	CASSHPGPAGRNTEAFF	TGTGCCAGCAGCCACCCCGGGCCGGCCGGGAGGAACACTGAAGCTTTCTTT
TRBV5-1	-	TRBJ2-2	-	CASRTLATNTGELFF	TGCGCCAGCAGGACACTGGCAACGAACACCGGGGAGCTGTTTTTT
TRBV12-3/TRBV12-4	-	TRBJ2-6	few	CASSSTTTSSGANVLTF	TGTGCCAGCAGTTCCACCACTACTAGCTCTGGGGCCAACGTCCTGACTTTC
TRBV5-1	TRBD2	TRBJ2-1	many	CASSREAGGPSYNEQFF	TGCGCCAGCAGTCGAGAAGCGGGGGGCCCCTCCTACAATGAGCAGTTCTTC
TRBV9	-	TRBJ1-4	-	CASSVTLGGGEKLFF	TGTGCCAGCAGCGTAACCCTCGGGGGGGGTGAAAAACTGTTTTTT
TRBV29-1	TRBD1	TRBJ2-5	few	CSVGGDRYQETQYF	TGCAGCGTTGGAGGGGACAGATACCAAGAGACCCAGTACTTC
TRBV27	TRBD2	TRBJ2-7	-	CASSLKLAGYEQYF	TGTGCCAGCAGTTTAAAGCTAGCGGGCTACGAGCAGTACTTC
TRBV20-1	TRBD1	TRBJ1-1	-	CSAGILDRLESTEAFF	TGCAGTGCAGGGATTTTGGACAGGTTGGAGTCCACTGAAGCTTTCTTT
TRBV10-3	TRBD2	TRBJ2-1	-	CAISESALSGSFLEQFF	TGTGCCATCAGTGAGTCCGCACTAAGCGGGAGTTTCTTGGAGCAGTTCTTC
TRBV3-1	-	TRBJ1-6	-	CASSDGGTNSPLHF	TGTGCCAGCAGCGACGGGGGAACAAATTCACCCCTCCACTTT
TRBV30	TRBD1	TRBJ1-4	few	CAWTGGWSTSNEKLFF	TGTGCCTGGACAGGGGGCTGGTCTACCTCTAATGAAAAACTGTTTTTT
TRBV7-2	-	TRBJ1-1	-	CASSFGGRAEAFF	TGTGCCAGCAGCTTTGGGGGCCGGGCTGAAGCTTTCTTT
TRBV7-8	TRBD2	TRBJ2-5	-	CASSLAPRGGVETQYF	TGTGCCAGCAGCTTAGCGCCCCGGGGGGGGGTGGAGACCCAGTACTTC
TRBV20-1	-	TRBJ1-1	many	CSVRVNTEAFF	TGCAGTGTCAGGGTGAACACTGAAGCTTTCTTT
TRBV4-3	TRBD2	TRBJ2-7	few	CASSQDSGRAGEQYF	TGCGCCAGCAGCCAGGATAGCGGGAGGGCGGGCGAGCAGTACTTC
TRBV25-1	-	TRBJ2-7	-	CASSEYSGQSYEQYF	TGTGCCAGCAGTGAATATTCCGGACAGTCCTACGAGCAGTACTTC
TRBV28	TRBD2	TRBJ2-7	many	CASSSTGLAGEQYF	TGTGCCAGCAGTTCTACGGGACTAGCGGGGGAGCAGTACTTC